These 8 T cell receptor beta chains were sequenced from one sample in a study of T cell changes during pregnancy in multiple sclerosis. Clones were read by immunoSEQ multiplex PCR, and TCRdb kept only the in-frame ones, dropping some. The sample shows around 60,000 clones, around 90% of them seen only once. The source was CD4+ T cells from peripheral blood mononuclear cells, collected after pregnancy. Every receptor here comes from a female donor in good health, enrolled as a control in a pregnancy study.

The chain recombines TRBV12-5 with TRBJ2-7; D gene unclear. Germline V gives CDR1 LGHNT, CDR2 FRNRAP. Trimming removed 2 bases from V and 5 bases from J, with 16 bases in between. The CDR3 spans 15 residues. The CDR3 sequence: CASGLTPPEVNEQYF. The CDR3 DNA reads as TGTGCTAGTGGTTTGACCCCACCTGAGGTTAACGAGCAGTACTTC.

CDR3 in DNA: TGTGCCAGCGAGGGACTAGCGGCAGATACGCAGTATTTT. Residues: CASEGLAADTQYF. The chain links TRBV2 to TRBJ2-3; the match to TRBD2 covers 11 bases. The germline V gene encodes CDR1 SNHLY and CDR2 FYNNEI. The CDR3 sequence is 13 residues long. With 8 bases clipped from V and 4 bases from J, the junction kept 2 bases outside the gene matches.

The chain has TRBV18 and TRBJ1-5; no clear D. Trimming took off 2 bases at V and 5 bases at J, with 10 bases between the two ends. The CDR3 loop spans 14 amino acids. Germline-derived CDR1 and CDR2 are KGHSH and LQKENI. DNA for the CDR3: TGTGCCAGCTCACCAGGGAGGGATCATCAGCCCCAGCATTTT. Encoded protein: CASSPGRDHQPQHF.

The rearrangement links TRBV5-8 to TRBJ2-2; unclear D gene. The CDR3 is made up of 16 amino acids. Germline V CDR1 and CDR2: SGHTS, YDEGEE. The V and J ends lost 6 bases and 3 bases respectively, with 18 bases between them. CDR3 in amino acids: CASTPRSRRDTGELFF. CDR3 bases: TGTGCCAGCACCCCCCGGTCCCGCCGAGACACCGGGGAGCTGTTTTTT. The full variable domain, with the rest looked up from reference TRBV5-8 and TRBJ2-2, is EAGVTQSPTHLIKTRGQQATLRCSPISGHTSVYWYQQALGLGLQFLLWYDEGEERNRGNFPPRFSGRQFPNYSSELNVNALELEDSALYLCASTPRSRRDTGELFFGEGSRLTVL.

This clone was observed once. The rearrangement joins TRBV27 to TRBJ1-5, with D possibly TRBD1 on 5 matching bases. V lost 5 bases and J 5 bases, leaving 10 bases between the germline ends. The length of the CDR3 is 13 residues. Germline lookup yields CDR1 MNHEY and CDR2 SMNVEV (reference sequence). Written as DNA, the CDR3 is TGTGCCAGCAGTCTCCAGGGCTATCAGCCCCAGCATTTT. This encodes CASSLQGYQPQHF.

This clone is medium-sized within its sample. This chain connects TRBV7-2 to TRBJ2-2; D gene ambiguous. V was trimmed by 2 bases and J by 5 bases, leaving 9 bases between them. CDR1 is SGHTA, CDR2 FQGNSA, per germline. The CDR3 runs 14 residues. The CDR3 sequence is CASSLMPETGELFF. The CDR3, as DNA: TGTGCCAGCAGCTTAATGCCTGAGACCGGGGAGCTGTTTTTT.

The chain has TRBV18 and TRBJ1-3, with D tentatively TRBD1 (6 bases). Deletions cut 0 bases from V and 4 bases from J, with 10 bases between. Germline loops: CDR1 KGHSH, CDR2 LQKENI. The CDR3 contains 15 residues. CDR3 nucleotide sequence: TGTGCCAGCTCACCACCTGGGACACCCGGAAACACCATATATTTT. Residues: CASSPPGTPGNTIYF.

CDR3 sequence: CASSPQAANSGNTIYF. The CDR3 DNA reads as TGCGCCAGCAGCCCCCAGGCCGCAAACTCTGGAAACACCATATATTTT. V gene TRBV5-1 combines with J gene TRBJ1-3, with D uncertain. V was trimmed by 4 bases and J by 0 bases, leaving 14 bases between them. The CDR3 runs 16 residues. The V gene's germline CDR1 is SGHRS and CDR2 YFSETQ. Variable domain in full (rest from reference TRBV5-1 and TRBJ1-3): KAGVTQTPRYLIKTRGQQVTLSCSPISGHRSVSWYQQTPGQGLQFLFEYFSETQRNKGNFPGRFSGRQFSNSRSEMNVSTLELGDSALYLCASSPQAANSGNTIYFGEGSWLTVV.